The 18 T cell receptor beta chains below come from one sample, sequenced in a study of blood T cell repertoires in COVID-19. Method: immunoSEQ multiplex PCR; TCRdb's copy keeps in-frame clones and lacks some. There are over 100,000 clones in the sample; approximately 78% occur only once, and 6.5% to 10% lies in the top ten. Input material: peripheral blood. These TCRs come from a man in his 70s with acute or convalescent COVID-19.

This clone was observed a handful of times. The rearrangement joins TRBV5-1 to TRBJ1-1; TRBD1 is a possible D gene (6 bases). V gave up 4 bases and J gave up 0 bases, with 13 bases separating them. CDR3 length equals 15 residues. CDR1 is SGHRS and CDR2 is YFSETQ in the germline V gene. The CDR3 spells CASSPRQDLNTEAFF. DNA for the CDR3: TGCGCCAGCAGCCCTCGACAGGACTTGAACACTGAAGCTTTCTTT.

The V gene is TRBV28, the J gene TRBJ1-2, with D possibly matching TRBD1 (6 bases). V lost 3 bases to trimming and J lost 7 bases, with 12 bases between them. The CDR3 is 13 amino acids. Germline V gives CDR1 MDHEN, CDR2 SYDVKM. The CDR3 coding sequence is TGTGCCAGCAGTTTTGCAGGGGCTGGTGGCTACACCTTC. Translation gives CASSFAGAGGYTF.

The CDR3 DNA reads as TGCGCCAGCAGCTTGGAGGCAGGTCGAGGGGAGACCCAGTACTTC. It is translated as CASSLEAGRGETQYF. The V gene is TRBV5-1, the J gene TRBJ2-5, with TRBD2 as a possible D gene (5 bases). The CDR3 is 15 residues long. With 0 bases removed from V and 5 bases from J, the gap between germline ends came to 14 bases. Germline CDR1 is SGHRS and CDR2 is YFSETQ.

This clone has a handful of counts. The chain carries TRBV29-1 and TRBJ1-2; 10 bases map to TRBD1. Germline CDR1 is SQVTM and CDR2 is ANQGSEA. The CDR3 runs to 15 residues. Losses at the gene ends were 3 bases for V and 8 bases for J; bases not matched to a gene: 12. The CDR3 DNA reads as TGCAGCGTTGAGTTGGGAGGGGGACAGGGGTACGGCTACACCTTC. Its translation: CSVELGGGQGYGYTF. Supplemented by reference TRBV29-1 and TRBJ1-2, the full variable domain reads SAVISQKPSRDICQRGTSLTIQCQVDSQVTMMFWYRQQPGQSLTLIATANQGSEATYESGFVIDKFPISRPNLTFSTLTVSNMSPEDSSIYLCSVELGGGQGYGYTFGSGTRLTVV.

The J gene is TRBJ1-2, the V gene TRBV5-1; the D is unclear. Trimming cost V 1 base and J 6 bases, with 7 bases left between them. CDR1 and CDR2 from the germline V gene are SGHRS and YFSETQ. This CDR3 has 12 residues. This CDR3 reads CASSLPDNGYTF. The CDR3 bases are TGCGCCAGCAGCTTGCCTGACAATGGCTACACCTTC.

The chain combines TRBV21-1 with TRBJ2-3; TRBD1 is the table's D call and was not checked against the DNA. TRBV21-1 is given as a pseudogene. The CDR3 is made up of 15 amino acids. The CDR3 loop is CASSKENRRTDTQYF. CDR3 in DNA: TGTGCCAGCAGCAAAGAAAACAGGCGCACAGATACGCAGTATTTT.

The J gene is TRBJ1-5, the V gene TRBV28; no reliable D call. This CDR3 has 15 amino acids. V was pared by 2 bases and J by 2 bases, with 10 bases between. CDR1 and CDR2 (germline): MDHEN, SYDVKM. The CDR3 region is CASSLGGGGNQPQHF. The CDR3 DNA reads as TGTGCCAGCAGTTTAGGTGGCGGGGGCAATCAGCCCCAGCATTTT.

The V call is TRBV24-1, the J call TRBJ2-1; 13 bases are a match to TRBD2. Per the germline V gene, CDR1 is KGHDR and CDR2 is SFDVKD. CDR3 length: 17 residues. J gave up 9 bases and V 4 bases, and 11 bases lay outside the gene matches. The CDR3 region has the DNA TGTGCCACCAGTGACTCTTGGTCGGGACTAGCGGGGTTTGAGCAGTTCTTC. Its protein product is CATSDSWSGLAGFEQFF.

The chain carries TRBV6-5 and TRBJ2-5; D perhaps matches TRBD1 (6 bases). CDR1 MNHEY and CDR2 SVGAGI come from the germline V gene. The ends were cut back, 0 bases at V and 7 bases at J, with 6 bases in the middle. CDR3 length: 12 residues. The chain's CDR3 is CASSYSTGTQYF. In DNA, the CDR3 is TGTGCCAGCAGTTACTCGACAGGGACCCAGTACTTC.

The chain has TRBV10-1 and TRBJ2-7; D not resolved. In germline, CDR1 is WNHNN, CDR2 SYGVQD (reference sequence). The CDR3 runs to 12 residues. The V end lost 2 bases, the J end lost 3 bases, and 5 bases lay between the germline ends. The DNA of the CDR3 is TGCGCCAGCAGTGAGGTATACTACGAGCAGTACTTC. Translated, it gives CASSEVYYEQYF.

V is TRBV5-1 and J is TRBJ2-1, with TRBD1 matching over 11 bases. The length of the CDR3 is 15 residues. Germline CDR1 and CDR2: SGHRS and YFSETQ. V lost 4 bases and J lost 7; bases outside the gene matches: 7. The CDR3 protein is CASSPGTGGLNEQFF. CDR3 nucleotide sequence: TGCGCCAGCAGCCCGGGGACAGGGGGACTTAATGAGCAGTTCTTC.

The chain uses TRBV18 and TRBJ2-2; maybe TRBD1 (6 bases). Trimming removed 1 base at V and 7 bases at J, with 16 bases between. From germline, CDR1 is KGHSH and CDR2 LQKENI. CDR3 length: 16 amino acids. CDR3 sequence (DNA): TGTGCCAGCTCACCACGACCAGGGGCTAATGGCGGGGAGCTGTTTTTT. Its translation: CASSPRPGANGGELFF.

The rearrangement links TRBV15 to TRBJ2-2; the D gene is possibly TRBD1 (7 bases). The CDR3 consists of 16 residues. Looked up from germline, CDR1 is LNHNV and CDR2 is YYDKDF (reference sequence). The V and J ends lost 8 bases and 7 bases respectively, with 23 bases between them. The CDR3 DNA is TGTGCCACCGGGGGGAGTAGGGACAGCCTCGGCGGGGAGCTGTTTTTT. It translates to CATGGSRDSLGGELFF.

This clone has a handful of counts. The V and J genes are TRBV24-1 and TRBJ2-5; TRBD2 is a possible D gene (5 bases). Per the germline V gene, CDR1 is KGHDR and CDR2 is SFDVKD. The CDR3 spans 15 residues. Trimming left V 2 bases short and J 5 bases short, with 14 bases between. The CDR3, as DNA: TGTGCCACCAGTGATTCTAGGACTGGCCAGGAGACCCAGTACTTC. This encodes CATSDSRTGQETQYF.

A few counts support this clone. CDR3 region: CASSYHGSSGANVLTF. Written as DNA, the CDR3 is TGTGCCAGCAGTTACCACGGGAGCTCTGGGGCCAACGTCCTGACTTTC. The gene calls are TRBV6-5 and TRBJ2-6; D perhaps matches TRBD2 (6 bases). Germline V gene data show CDR1 as MNHEY and CDR2 as SVGAGI. V lost 2 bases to trimming and J lost 0 bases, with 8 bases between them. This CDR3 region has 16 residues.

This clone occurred a few times. Here the CDR3 DNA reads TGTGCCAGCAGCCCGACAATTTGCGTTCAGTACTTC. This gives the protein CASSPTICVQYF. This chain connects TRBV9 to TRBJ2-4, with D unresolved. There are 12 residues in the CDR3. V lost 4 bases and J lost 11, with 13 bases in between. Germline lookup yields CDR1 SGDLS and CDR2 YYNGEE.

The CDR3: CASTEVGLNTEAFF. As DNA, the CDR3 is TGTGCCAGTACCGAGGTGGGGCTGAACACTGAAGCTTTCTTT. This sequence joins TRBV19 and TRBJ1-1; perhaps TRBD1 as D (5 bases). The CDR3 spans 14 residues. CDR1 and CDR2 from the germline V gene are LNHDA and SQIVND (reference sequence). Trimming shortened V by 7 bases and J by 0 bases, and 12 bases separated the two germline ends.

J is TRBJ1-2 and V is TRBV6-1, with D perhaps matching TRBD1 (6 bases). The CDR3 spans 15 residues. Germline CDR1 MNHNS, CDR2 SASEGT. Deletions cut 1 base from V and 4 bases from J, with 13 bases between. This CDR3 is CASSEGNRALYGYTF. The CDR3 nucleotides are TGTGCCAGCAGTGAAGGAAACAGGGCTCTCTATGGCTACACCTTC.